The source of this T cell receptor beta chain is a study of molecular identifiers for immune sequencing clone quantification. The CDR3 contains 14 residues. CDR1 is MNHEY and CDR2 is SVGAGI in the germline V gene. V dropped 6 bases and J dropped 7 bases, with 18 bases sitting between them. A remark on this clonotype: The target antigen is unknown.

Bulk TCR libraries used previously described methods and listed TCR primers. TCRdb ran MiXCR on the PCR reads and lists one entry per CDR3 protein. Of some 650,000 distinct CDR3 sequences listed, just under 20% are singletons. Regarding the study as a whole: It was shown that clones above 20 RNA copies held over 98% of effector molecules, but under 1% in naive cells. Sharing of a barcode by identical TCR molecules could cause highly expanded clone sizes to be underestimated. Jurkat TCR RNA from one cell was spiked into about a million naive cells, and it was reportedly detectable there.

The sample comprised naive CD8+ T cells from blood, with Jurkat cell RNA spiked in. The subset here: FACS-sorted CD8+CD4-CCR7+CD45RA+ naive T cells. This clonotype was obtained from a human donor in good health. Some libraries in this study had Jurkat cell RNA spiked in. This rearrangement joins TRBV6-5 to TRBJ2-5, with D maybe TRBD2 (6 bases). As DNA, the CDR3 is TGTGCCAGCAGCCCCGGGACCTCGGAGGGGACCCAGTACTTC. Translating it yields CASSPGTSEGTQYF.